One and the same sample provided the 28 T cell receptor beta chains below, sequenced in a study of shared clonotypes between healthy human individuals. Measured with immunoSEQ multiplex PCR; TCRdb has only the in-frame clones, and not every one. The data contain millions of clones, around nine tenths of them singletons. Sequenced input: naive CD4+ T cells sorted from blood. The subset denotes: CD45RA+ positively selected. The receptors derive from a man younger than 35 in good health.

This clone has a single count. The gene calls are TRBV6-6 and TRBJ2-7; the D gene is possibly TRBD1 (5 bases). V gave up 2 bases and J gave up 3 bases, with 14 bases separating them. Germline CDR1 is MNHNY and CDR2 is SVGAGI (reference sequence). The CDR3 extends over 15 amino acids. CDR3 coding DNA: TGTGCCAGCAGTTACGTCCGGACACCCGGCTACGAGCAGTACTTC. This sequence encodes CASSYVRTPGYEQYF.

A remark on this clone: The sample carries other DNA sequences with the same CDR3. V and J are TRBV7-9 and TRBJ1-2; D is unresolved. V was shortened by 2 bases and J by 4 bases, with 5 bases between the two germline ends. CDR3 size: 12 residues. Germline V CDR1 and CDR2: SEHNR, FQNEAQ (reference sequence). The chain's CDR3 is CASSLSGYGYTF. The CDR3 region has the DNA TGTGCCAGCAGCTTATCCGGCTATGGCTACACCTTC.

The CDR3: CASGLMWTSGREETQYF. Here the CDR3 DNA reads TGTGCTAGTGGTTTGATGTGGACTAGCGGGAGAGAAGAGACCCAGTACTTC. This chain joins TRBV12-5 and TRBJ2-5; 13 bases map to TRBD2. The germline V gene encodes CDR1 LGHNT and CDR2 FRNRAP. The CDR3 spans 17 residues. After removal of 2 bases from V and 3 bases from J, the junction contained 6 bases not matched to a gene.

The chain uses TRBV20-1 and TRBJ2-1; D is uncertain. The V end was cut by 4 bases, the J end by 12 bases, with 13 bases between. There are 11 residues in the CDR3. Germline assignment: CDR1 DFQATT and CDR2 SNEGSKA (reference sequence). The CDR3 spells CSATWSWGQFF. CDR3 DNA sequence: TGCAGTGCTACCTGGAGTTGGGGGCAGTTCTTC.

The V call is TRBV6-5, the J call TRBJ2-3, with TRBD2 matching over 9 bases. Trimming took 7 bases from V and 4 from J; bases not matched to a gene: 6. The length of the CDR3 is 14 residues. CDR1 is MNHEY, CDR2 SVGAGI, per germline. The CDR3 bases are TGTGCCAGCAACCGGCGGGAGGGGGCAGATACGCAGTATTTT. Residues: CASNRREGADTQYF.

V usage is TRBV4-2 and J usage is TRBJ2-7; tentative D call: TRBD2 (6 bases). The CDR3 consists of 15 residues. Germline CDR1 is LGHNA and CDR2 is YNFKEQ. Trimming took off 4 bases at V and 3 bases at J, with 16 bases between the two ends. The CDR3 DNA follows: TGTGCCAGCAGCCGATGGTCGGGGGAAGGCTACGAGCAGTACTTC. Translation gives CASSRWSGEGYEQYF.

This chain links TRBV5-6 with TRBJ1-1, with D hard to call. V lost 1 base, J lost 7 bases, and 14 bases lay in between. The CDR3 sequence is 14 residues long. From germline, CDR1 is SGHDT and CDR2 YYEEEE. As DNA, the CDR3 is TGTGCCAGCAGCTTGACCTCTTTCCGCATTGAAGCTTTCTTT. Translated, it gives CASSLTSFRIEAFF.

The DNA of the CDR3 is TGCGCCAGCAGCTTGTTCCAGGAGCACCAAGAGACCCAGTACTTC. Translation: CASSLFQEHQETQYF. The genes are TRBV5-1 and TRBJ2-5; D not resolved. Germline lookup yields CDR1 SGHRS and CDR2 YFSETQ. The V gene lost 1 base and the J gene lost 0 bases, with 10 bases spanning the gap. This CDR3 region has 15 residues.

The chain uses TRBV6-1 and TRBJ2-5, with 8 bases aligning to TRBD2. This CDR3 region has 12 residues. CDR1 and CDR2 (germline): MNHNS, SASEGT. Trimming at V came to 10 bases and at J to 5 bases, leaving 6 bases not matched to a gene. CDR3 sequence reads: CAIARGGETQYF. The CDR3 DNA sequence: TGTGCCATCGCCCGGGGGGGGGAGACCCAGTACTTC.

Details on this clone: Other DNA sequences in the same sample also yield this CDR3. V and J are TRBV5-4 and TRBJ1-4; perhaps TRBD1 as D (5 bases). The V gene's germline CDR1 is SGHNT and CDR2 YYREEE (reference sequence). This CDR3 region has 14 residues. The ends were cut back, 1 base at V and 5 bases at J, with 9 bases in the middle. The CDR3 DNA reads TGTGCCAGCAGCTTGAGGGGAGTAAATGAAAAACTGTTTTTT. This encodes CASSLRGVNEKLFF.

With regard to this clone: This same CDR3 is encoded by further DNA sequences in the sample. The chain employs TRBV5-6 and TRBJ1-1; D remains ambiguous. Germline assignment: CDR1 SGHDT and CDR2 YYEEEE. The V end was cut by 2 bases, the J end by 1 base, with 6 bases between. CDR3 length: 13 amino acids. CDR3 loop: CASSLSRNTEAFF. The CDR3, as DNA: TGTGCCAGCAGCTTAAGCAGGAACACTGAAGCTTTCTTT.

A remark on this clone: Other DNA sequences in the same sample also yield this CDR3. This chain uses TRBV11-2 with TRBJ2-7; 12 bases align to TRBD2. Germline-derived CDR1 and CDR2 are SGHAT and FQNNGV. This CDR3 has 15 amino acids. With 0 bases clipped from V and 4 bases from J, the junction kept 1 base outside the gene matches. The CDR3 region is CASSLELAGGYEQYF. For the CDR3, the DNA is TGTGCCAGCAGCTTAGAACTAGCGGGAGGATACGAGCAGTACTTC.

The chain is built from TRBV5-4 and TRBJ1-3; 7 positions match TRBD1. The V gene's germline CDR1 is SGHNT and CDR2 YYREEE (reference sequence). The V gene end was trimmed by 4 bases and the J gene end by 0 bases; junction bases not matched to a gene: 4. This CDR3 is built from 15 residues. The DNA of the CDR3 is TGTGCCAGCAGCGGGACAGCGAGCTCTGGAAACACCATATATTTT. This sequence encodes CASSGTASSGNTIYF.

The gene calls are TRBV9 and TRBJ1-1, with 8 bases that match TRBD1. The junction had 14 bases not matched to a gene; V was cut back by 4 bases and J by 6 bases. Germline CDR1 and CDR2: SGDLS and YYNGEE. The CDR3 is made up of 16 amino acids. This CDR3 is CASSPKTPGQEAEAFF. The CDR3, as DNA: TGTGCCAGCAGCCCGAAAACTCCGGGACAGGAGGCTGAAGCTTTCTTT.

This chain joins TRBV7-6 and TRBJ2-5; 15 bases are shared with TRBD2. Unmatched junction bases numbered 2, after V lost 3 bases and J lost 0 bases. The CDR3 loop spans 17 amino acids. Per germline, CDR1 SGHVS and CDR2 FNYEAQ. Here the CDR3 reads CASSFGTSGGNQETQYF. The CDR3 DNA follows: TGTGCCAGCAGCTTTGGGACTAGCGGGGGGAACCAAGAGACCCAGTACTTC.

The chain uses TRBV2 and TRBJ1-1, with a possible D match to TRBD1 (5 bases). The CDR3 loop spans 13 amino acids. Germline assignment: CDR1 SNHLY and CDR2 FYNNEI. The germline V and J ends were trimmed by 8 bases and 4 bases, with 14 bases remaining between them. CDR3 nucleotides: TGTGCCAGCGTGCTTCAGGGCGGCACTGAAGCTTTCTTT. Amino acids: CASVLQGGTEAFF.

This chain joins TRBV16 and TRBJ1-1; D possibly corresponds to TRBD1 (5 bases). This CDR3 comprises 12 residues. Per germline, CDR1 KGHSY and CDR2 FQNENV. V lost 8 bases, J lost 11 bases, and 18 bases lay in between. The CDR3: CASRTGLGGAFF. The CDR3 DNA sequence: TGTGCCAGCCGCACAGGCTTGGGGGGGGCTTTCTTT.

The J gene is TRBJ1-5, the V gene TRBV19; D possibly corresponds to TRBD1 (5 bases). This CDR3 region has 16 residues. Trimming cost V 6 bases and J 4 bases, with 19 bases left between them. Germline CDR1 and CDR2: LNHDA and SQIVND (reference sequence). Here the CDR3 reads CASRDQRGFQNQPQHF. Here the CDR3 DNA reads TGTGCCAGTAGAGACCAGCGGGGGTTTCAAAATCAGCCCCAGCATTTT.

The chain links TRBV14 to TRBJ2-2; 8 positions agree with TRBD1. This CDR3 is 17 amino acids long. Germline V gene lookup returns CDR1 SGHDN and CDR2 FVKESK. V shed 0 bases, J shed 2 bases, and the junction held 5 bases outside the gene matches. The CDR3 coding sequence is TGTGCCAGCAGCCAAGATCGAGGGACAGGAAACACCGGGGAGCTGTTTTTT. Translating it yields CASSQDRGTGNTGELFF.

The chain links TRBV10-1 to TRBJ2-3, with D unclear. From germline, CDR1 is WNHNN and CDR2 SYGVQD (reference sequence). Trimming cost V 0 bases and J 0 bases, with 10 bases left between them. This CDR3 contains 16 residues. This chain's CDR3 is CASSESVATSTDTQYF. CDR3 in DNA: TGCGCCAGCAGTGAGTCTGTGGCAACTAGCACAGATACGCAGTATTTT.

The rearrangement links TRBV15 to TRBJ1-6, with D possibly matching TRBD1 (6 bases). Germline CDR1 LNHNV, CDR2 YYDKDF (reference sequence). Trimming pared 2 bases from V and 5 bases from J, leaving 13 bases between. This CDR3 has 16 amino acids. This CDR3 reads CATSRKGQHHNSPLHF. The CDR3 DNA reads as TGTGCCACCAGCAGAAAAGGACAGCACCATAATTCACCCCTCCACTTT.

V usage is TRBV6-6 and J usage is TRBJ2-3; 9 bases map to TRBD1. This CDR3 spans 15 amino acids. V was clipped by 3 bases and J by 3 bases; unmatched bases: 4. Germline CDR1 and CDR2: MNHNY and SVGAGI (reference sequence). The DNA of the CDR3 is TGTGCCAGCAGTTATAGACAGGGGGAGACAGATACGCAGTATTTT. Translated, it gives CASSYRQGETDTQYF.

The chain recombines TRBV28 with TRBJ2-7; possibly TRBD2 for D (6 bases). The length of the CDR3 is 14 residues. The germline V gene has CDR1 MDHEN and CDR2 SYDVKM. V was trimmed by 4 bases and J by 2 bases, leaving 12 bases between them. DNA for the CDR3: TGTGCCAGCAGTTCGGGACTGAATACCTACGAGCAGTACTTC. Translation gives CASSSGLNTYEQYF.

The gene calls are TRBV5-4 and TRBJ1-4; D call uncertain. The V and J ends lost 1 base and 0 bases respectively, with 10 bases between them. The CDR3 extends over 16 amino acids. Germline CDR1 SGHNT, CDR2 YYREEE (reference sequence). The CDR3 sequence: CASSLFGATTNEKLFF. The CDR3 bases are TGTGCCAGCAGCTTGTTTGGCGCGACAACTAATGAAAAACTGTTTTTT.

This sequence joins TRBV18 and TRBJ2-6; TRBD2 agrees at 10 bases. With 4 bases clipped from V and 0 bases from J, the junction kept 6 bases outside the gene matches. The CDR3 loop spans 18 amino acids. The germline V gene encodes CDR1 KGHSH and CDR2 LQKENI. The CDR3 protein is CASSHNSGRNSGANVLTF. CDR3 in DNA: TGTGCCAGCTCACATAATAGCGGGAGGAACTCTGGGGCCAACGTCCTGACTTTC.

The CDR3 region has the DNA TGCAGCGTTATGACAGGGGCATGGAACACTGAAGCTTTCTTT. Its protein product is CSVMTGAWNTEAFF. The chain combines TRBV29-1 with TRBJ1-1; 8 positions agree with TRBD1. Trimming cost V 5 bases and J 1 base; bases outside gene matches: 6. Per the germline V gene, CDR1 is SQVTM and CDR2 is ANQGSEA. The CDR3 contains 14 residues.

Note on this clone: Other DNA sequences from this sample encode an identical CDR3 as well. The chain joins TRBV4-1 to TRBJ2-3; the D is unclear. The germline V gene encodes CDR1 MGHRA and CDR2 YSYEKL. V shed 1 base and J shed 5 bases, with 4 bases lying between them. The CDR3 consists of 12 residues. The CDR3 sequence is CASSQVLDTQYF. The CDR3 region has the DNA TGCGCCAGCAGCCAAGTGCTAGATACGCAGTATTTT.

V is TRBV5-6 and J is TRBJ1-1, with 8 bases lining up with TRBD1. The CDR3 sequence is 19 residues long. The trim removed 1 base at V and 0 bases at J, leaving 14 bases unmatched. The germline V gene has CDR1 SGHDT and CDR2 YYEEEE. The CDR3 is CASSLLVGRGPGMNTEAFF. Written as DNA, the CDR3 is TGTGCCAGCAGCTTGTTGGTGGGCAGGGGGCCAGGGATGAACACTGAAGCTTTCTTT.